A selection of T cell receptor beta chains follows, all from one sample in a study of CD8+ T cells in alopecia areata. Sequencing was performed with immunoSEQ multiplex PCR; in TCRdb, only in-frame clones are kept and a portion is missing. The table includes more than 200,000 clones, approximately 65% detected once. This sample comprised CD4+ T cells sorted from blood, obtained at approximately week 42, from a patient treated with tofacitinib. Receptors were obtained from a human donor with alopecia areata. The CDR3 runs from the conserved cysteine through the conserved F or W.

V,J,CDR3
TRBV30,TRBJ2-2,CAWSVSRTGELFF
TRBV10-3,TRBJ2-3,CASKQGTSTDTQYF
TRBV4-3,TRBJ2-5,CASSQRASGQETQYF
TRBV30,TRBJ2-3,CAWSGGVLSTDTQYF
TRBV5-1,TRBJ1-1,CASSLGEAREAFF
TRBV25-1,TRBJ1-1,CASSVKTGNTEAFF
TRBV11-2,TRBJ1-2,CASSSGTGDYGYTF
TRBV5-6,TRBJ1-1,CASSLVRTGTVNTEAFF
TRBV30,TRBJ1-6,CAWKQGGPVNSPLHF
TRBV29-1,TRBJ2-1,CSVAFLGGNEQFF
TRBV7-2,TRBJ2-5,CASSLGVQVQETQYF
TRBV25-1,TRBJ1-2,CASGDGYGYTF
TRBV11-2,TRBJ1-5,CASSDTPGGNQPQHF
TRBV5-1,TRBJ2-5,CASSPGTSLPAKETQYF
TRBV4-1,TRBJ2-7,CASSHPSSPYEQYF
TRBV5-1,TRBJ2-3,CASSSLSDTQYF
TRBV7-9,TRBJ1-6,CASSLGQPNSPLHF
TRBV5-1,TRBJ1-1,CASSLATANTEAFF
TRBV29-1,TRBJ2-3,CSVELGVEDTQYF
TRBV5-4,TRBJ2-2,CASSPQAGNTGELFF
TRBV6-5,TRBJ2-7,CASSSGTGNYEQYF
TRBV5-1,TRBJ2-5,CASSWTVKETQYF
TRBV9,TRBJ2-3,CASSPWTGELDTQYF
TRBV23-1,TRBJ1-2,CASSLYSYTF
TRBV2,TRBJ1-3,CASLGLSSSGNTIYF
TRBV29-1,TRBJ2-1,CSVPSRGARVSYNEQFF
TRBV29-1,TRBJ1-2,CSVPTPGTGGYTF
TRBV29-1,TRBJ1-2,CSVRPGQDFYGYTF
TRBV5-1,TRBJ2-6,CASHSGVNSGANVLTF
TRBV19,TRBJ2-7,CASSPRLAGPYEQYF
TRBV2,TRBJ1-2,CASTLTATNYGYTF
TRBV10-3,TRBJ2-1,CAISELVDEQFF
TRBV5-1,TRBJ2-7,CASSLVGTYEQYF
TRBV14,TRBJ1-1,CASSPGVWTEAFF
TRBV4-3,TRBJ1-2,CASSQEPGFYGYTF
TRBV5-5,TRBJ2-2,CASSTQAGGTGELFF
TRBV7-7,TRBJ2-5,CASSSAAGPQETQYF
TRBV29-1,TRBJ1-2,CSVSLSGYGYTF
TRBV7-3,TRBJ1-1,CASSLEGSRGTEAFF
TRBV29-1,TRBJ2-3,CSVVERGSTDTQYF
TRBV9,TRBJ1-5,CASSAHDSYNQPQHF